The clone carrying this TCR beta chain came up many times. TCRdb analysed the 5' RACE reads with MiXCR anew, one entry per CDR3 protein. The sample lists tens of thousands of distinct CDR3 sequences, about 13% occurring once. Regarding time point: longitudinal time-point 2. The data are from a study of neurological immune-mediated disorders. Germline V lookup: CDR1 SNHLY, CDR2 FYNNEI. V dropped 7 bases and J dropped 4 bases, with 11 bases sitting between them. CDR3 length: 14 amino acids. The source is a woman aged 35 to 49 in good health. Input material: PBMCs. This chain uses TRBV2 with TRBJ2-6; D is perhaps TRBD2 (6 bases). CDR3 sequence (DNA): TGTGCCAGCAAGGCGGGGTCCGGGGCCAACGTCCTGACTTTC. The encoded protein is CASKAGSGANVLTF.